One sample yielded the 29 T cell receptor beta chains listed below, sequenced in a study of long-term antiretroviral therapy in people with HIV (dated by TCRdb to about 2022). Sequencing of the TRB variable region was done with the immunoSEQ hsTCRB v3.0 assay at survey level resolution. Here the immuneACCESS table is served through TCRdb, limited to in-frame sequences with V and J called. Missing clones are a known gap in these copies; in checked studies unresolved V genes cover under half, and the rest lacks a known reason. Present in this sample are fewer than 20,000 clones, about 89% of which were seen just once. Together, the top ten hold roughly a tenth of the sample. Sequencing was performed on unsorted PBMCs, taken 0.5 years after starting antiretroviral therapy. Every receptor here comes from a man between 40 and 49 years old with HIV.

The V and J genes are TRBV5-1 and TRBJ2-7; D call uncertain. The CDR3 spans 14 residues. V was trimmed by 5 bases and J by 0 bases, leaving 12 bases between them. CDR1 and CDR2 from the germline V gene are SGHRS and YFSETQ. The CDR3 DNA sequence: TGCGCCAGCAGACCAGCTAGTGTCTCCTACGAGCAGTACTTC. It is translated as CASRPASVSYEQYF.

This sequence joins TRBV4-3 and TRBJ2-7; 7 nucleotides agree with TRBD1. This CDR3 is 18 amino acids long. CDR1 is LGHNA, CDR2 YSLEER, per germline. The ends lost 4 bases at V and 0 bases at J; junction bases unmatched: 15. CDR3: CASSPFYQGESFSYEQYF. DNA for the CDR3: TGCGCCAGCAGCCCATTCTACCAGGGGGAGAGTTTCTCCTACGAGCAGTACTTC.

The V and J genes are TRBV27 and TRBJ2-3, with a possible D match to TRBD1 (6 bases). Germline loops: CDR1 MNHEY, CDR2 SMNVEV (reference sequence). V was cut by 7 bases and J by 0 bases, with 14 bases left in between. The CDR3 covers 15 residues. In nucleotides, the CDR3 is TGTGCCAGCAAATCCTGGACAGCTAGCACAGATACGCAGTATTTT. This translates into CASKSWTASTDTQYF.

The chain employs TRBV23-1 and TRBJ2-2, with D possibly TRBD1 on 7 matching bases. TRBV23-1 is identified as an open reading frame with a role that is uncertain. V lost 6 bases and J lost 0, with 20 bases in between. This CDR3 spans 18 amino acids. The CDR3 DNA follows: TGCGCCAGCAGGAGGTACTCGGACAGGACTACGAACACCGGGGAGCTGTTTTTT. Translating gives CASRRYSDRTTNTGELFF.

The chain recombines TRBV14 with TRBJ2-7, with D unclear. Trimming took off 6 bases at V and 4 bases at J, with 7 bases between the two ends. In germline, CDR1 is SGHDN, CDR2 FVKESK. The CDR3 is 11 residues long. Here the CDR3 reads CASSLGYEQYF. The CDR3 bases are TGTGCCAGCAGTTTAGGGTACGAGCAGTACTTC.

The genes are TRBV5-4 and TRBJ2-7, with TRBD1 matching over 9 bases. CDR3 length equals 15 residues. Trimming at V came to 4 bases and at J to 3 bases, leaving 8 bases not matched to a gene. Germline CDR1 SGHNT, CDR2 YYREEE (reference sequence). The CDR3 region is CASSPRDRVHYEQYF. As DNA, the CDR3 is TGTGCCAGCAGCCCCCGGGACAGGGTTCACTACGAGCAGTACTTC.

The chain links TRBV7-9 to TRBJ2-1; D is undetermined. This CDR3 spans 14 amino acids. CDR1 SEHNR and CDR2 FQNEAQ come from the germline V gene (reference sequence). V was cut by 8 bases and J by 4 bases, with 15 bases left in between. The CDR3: CASFFGSGYNEQFF. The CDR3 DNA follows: TGTGCCAGCTTCTTTGGTTCTGGTTACAATGAGCAGTTCTTC.

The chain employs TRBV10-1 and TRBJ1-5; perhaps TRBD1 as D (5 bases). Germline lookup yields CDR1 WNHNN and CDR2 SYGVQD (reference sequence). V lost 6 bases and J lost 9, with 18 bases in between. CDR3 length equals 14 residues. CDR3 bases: TGCGCCAGCAGAGGCAGGGACTGGCCTGCGCCCCAGCATTTT. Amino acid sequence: CASRGRDWPAPQHF.

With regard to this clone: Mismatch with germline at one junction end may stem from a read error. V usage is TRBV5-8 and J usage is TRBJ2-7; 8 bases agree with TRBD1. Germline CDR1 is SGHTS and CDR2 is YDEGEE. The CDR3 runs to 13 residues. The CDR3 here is CASSLATTGTGSF. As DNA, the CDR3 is TGTGCCAGCAGCTTAGCCACAACAGGGACAGGAAGCTTC.

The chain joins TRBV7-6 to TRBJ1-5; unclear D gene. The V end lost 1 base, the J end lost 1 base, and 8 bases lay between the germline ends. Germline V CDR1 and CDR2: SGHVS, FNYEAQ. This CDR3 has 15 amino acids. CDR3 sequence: CASSLGPWSNQPQHF. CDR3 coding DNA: TGTGCCAGCAGCTTAGGCCCTTGGAGCAATCAGCCCCAGCATTTT. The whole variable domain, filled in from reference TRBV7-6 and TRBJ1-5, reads GAGVSQSPRYKVTKRGQDVALRCDPISGHVSLYWYRQALGQGPEFLTYFNYEAQQDKSGLPNDRFSAERPEGSISTLTIQRTEQRDSAMYRCASSLGPWSNQPQHFGDGTRLSIL.

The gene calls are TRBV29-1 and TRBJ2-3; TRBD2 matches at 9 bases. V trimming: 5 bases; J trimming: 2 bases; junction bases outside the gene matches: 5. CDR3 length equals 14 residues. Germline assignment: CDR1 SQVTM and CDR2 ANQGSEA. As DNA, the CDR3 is TGCAGCGTTCAAGCGGGGGGCTTCACAGATACGCAGTATTTT. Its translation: CSVQAGGFTDTQYF.

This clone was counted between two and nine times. The CDR3 DNA is TGTGCCAGCAGTTCCCCAAGGTCAGGGAGATCTAACTATGGCTACACCTTC. It is translated as CASSSPRSGRSNYGYTF. The genes are TRBV28 and TRBJ1-2, with D possibly TRBD1 on 5 matching bases. CDR3 length equals 17 residues. Germline loops: CDR1 MDHEN, CDR2 SYDVKM. V was pared by 4 bases and J by 0 bases, with 18 bases between.

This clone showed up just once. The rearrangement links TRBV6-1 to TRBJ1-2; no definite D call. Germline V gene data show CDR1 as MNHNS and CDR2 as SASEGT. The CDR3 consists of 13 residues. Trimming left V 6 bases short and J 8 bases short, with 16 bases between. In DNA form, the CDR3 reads TGTGCCAGCAGGGCCGGCCCGACGTGGGGCTACACCTTC. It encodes CASRAGPTWGYTF.

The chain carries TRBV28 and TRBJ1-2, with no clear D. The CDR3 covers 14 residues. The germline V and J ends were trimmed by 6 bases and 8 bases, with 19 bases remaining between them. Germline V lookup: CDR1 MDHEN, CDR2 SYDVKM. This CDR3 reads CASSLVRGYQGYTF. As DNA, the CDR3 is TGTGCCAGCAGCCTGGTTCGAGGGTATCAGGGCTACACCTTC.

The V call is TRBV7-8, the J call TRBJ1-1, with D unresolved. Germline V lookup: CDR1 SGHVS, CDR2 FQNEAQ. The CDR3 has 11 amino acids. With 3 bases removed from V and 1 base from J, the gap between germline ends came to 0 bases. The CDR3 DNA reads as TGTGCCAGCAGCTTGAACACTGAAGCTTTCTTT. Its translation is CASSLNTEAFF.

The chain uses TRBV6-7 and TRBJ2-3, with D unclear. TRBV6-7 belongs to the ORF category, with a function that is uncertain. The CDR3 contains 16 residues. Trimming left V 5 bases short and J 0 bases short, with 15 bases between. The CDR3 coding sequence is TGTGCCAGCAGTACCTCGGACGTATCTAGCACAGATACGCAGTATTTT. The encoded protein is CASSTSDVSSTDTQYF.

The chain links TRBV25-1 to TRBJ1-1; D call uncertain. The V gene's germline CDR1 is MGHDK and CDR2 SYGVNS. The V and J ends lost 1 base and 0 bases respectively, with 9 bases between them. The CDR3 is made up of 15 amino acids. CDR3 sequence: CASSELYSMNTEAFF. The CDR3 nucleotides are TGTGCCAGCAGTGAATTATACAGCATGAACACTGAAGCTTTCTTT. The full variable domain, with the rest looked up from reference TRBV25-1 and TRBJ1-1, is EADIYQTPRYLVIGTGKKITLECSQTMGHDKMYWYQQDPGMELHLIHYSYGVNSTEKGDLSSESTVSRIRTEHFPLTLESARPSHTSQYLCASSELYSMNTEAFFGQGTRLTVV.

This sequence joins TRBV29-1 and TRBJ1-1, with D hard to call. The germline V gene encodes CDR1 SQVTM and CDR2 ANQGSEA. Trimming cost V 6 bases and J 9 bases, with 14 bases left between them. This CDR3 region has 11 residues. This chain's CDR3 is CSVRDPGQAFF. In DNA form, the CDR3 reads TGCAGCGTCCGAGACCCGGGTCAAGCTTTCTTT.

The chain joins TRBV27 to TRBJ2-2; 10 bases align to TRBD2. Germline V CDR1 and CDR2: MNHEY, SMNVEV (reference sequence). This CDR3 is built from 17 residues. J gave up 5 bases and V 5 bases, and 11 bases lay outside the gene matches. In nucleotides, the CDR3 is TGTGCCAGCAGTATCGCTAGCGGGAGAAGCAGTACCGGGGAGCTGTTTTTT. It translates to CASSIASGRSSTGELFF.

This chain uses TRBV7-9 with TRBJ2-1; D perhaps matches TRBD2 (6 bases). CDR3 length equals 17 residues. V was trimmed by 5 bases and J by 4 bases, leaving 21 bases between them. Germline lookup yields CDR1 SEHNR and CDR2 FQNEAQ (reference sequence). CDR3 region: CASSPQLSGGRYNEQFF. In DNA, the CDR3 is TGTGCCAGCAGCCCCCAGCTTAGCGGTGGGAGATACAATGAGCAGTTCTTC.

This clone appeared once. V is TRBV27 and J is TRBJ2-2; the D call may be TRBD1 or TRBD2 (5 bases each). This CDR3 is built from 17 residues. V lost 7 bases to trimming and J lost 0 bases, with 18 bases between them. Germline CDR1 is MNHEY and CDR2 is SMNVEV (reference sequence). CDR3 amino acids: CASTAIWGPANTGELFF. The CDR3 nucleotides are TGTGCCAGCACCGCTATCTGGGGACCAGCGAACACCGGGGAGCTGTTTTTT.

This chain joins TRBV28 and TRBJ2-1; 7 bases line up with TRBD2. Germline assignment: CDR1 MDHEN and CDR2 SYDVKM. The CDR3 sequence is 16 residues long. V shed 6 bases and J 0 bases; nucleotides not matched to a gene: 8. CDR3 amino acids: CASSPGGSISYNEQFF. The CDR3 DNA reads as TGTGCCAGCAGCCCCGGGGGGTCGATCTCCTACAATGAGCAGTTCTTC.

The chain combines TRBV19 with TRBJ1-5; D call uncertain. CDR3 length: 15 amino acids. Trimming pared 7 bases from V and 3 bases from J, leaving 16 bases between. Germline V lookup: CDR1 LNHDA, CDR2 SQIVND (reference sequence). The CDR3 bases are TGTGCCAGTACCCCACACGGGTCCCCCAATCAGCCCCAGCATTTT. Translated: CASTPHGSPNQPQHF. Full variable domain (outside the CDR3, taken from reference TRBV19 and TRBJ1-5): DGGITQSPKYLFRKEGQNVTLSCEQNLNHDAMYWYRQDPGQGLRLIYYSQIVNDFQKGDIAEGYSVSREKKESFPLTVTSAQKNPTAFYLCASTPHGSPNQPQHFGDGTRLSIL.

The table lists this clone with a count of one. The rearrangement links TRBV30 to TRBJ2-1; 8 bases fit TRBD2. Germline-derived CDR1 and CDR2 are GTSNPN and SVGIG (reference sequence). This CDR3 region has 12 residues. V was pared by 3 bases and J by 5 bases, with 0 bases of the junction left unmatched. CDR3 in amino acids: CAWSGRDNEQFF. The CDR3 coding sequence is TGTGCCTGGAGCGGGAGGGACAATGAGCAGTTCTTC. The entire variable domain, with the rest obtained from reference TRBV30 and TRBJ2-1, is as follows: SQTIHQWPATLVQPVGSPLSLECTVEGTSNPNLYWYRQAAGRGLQLLFYSVGIGQISSEVPQNLSASRPQDRQFILSSKKLLLSDSGFYLCAWSGRDNEQFFGPGTRLTVL.

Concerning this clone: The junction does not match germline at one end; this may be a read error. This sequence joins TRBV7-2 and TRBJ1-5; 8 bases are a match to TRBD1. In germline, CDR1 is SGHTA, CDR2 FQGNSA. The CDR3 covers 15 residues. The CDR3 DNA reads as TGTGCCAGCAGTTTAGACAGGGGCGCCAATCAGCCCCAGCATTTT. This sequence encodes CASSLDRGANQPQHF.

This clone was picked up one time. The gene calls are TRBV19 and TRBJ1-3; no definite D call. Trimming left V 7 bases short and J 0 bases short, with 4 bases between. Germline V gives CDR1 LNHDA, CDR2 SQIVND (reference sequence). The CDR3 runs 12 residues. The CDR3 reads CASTPSGNTIYF. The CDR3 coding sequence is TGTGCCAGTACCCCCTCTGGAAACACCATATATTTT. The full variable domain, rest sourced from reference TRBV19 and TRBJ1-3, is DGGITQSPKYLFRKEGQNVTLSCEQNLNHDAMYWYRQDPGQGLRLIYYSQIVNDFQKGDIAEGYSVSREKKESFPLTVTSAQKNPTAFYLCASTPSGNTIYFGEGSWLTVV.

In DNA form, the CDR3 reads TGTGCCAGCAGCTTAGCGTTACCGATAGGGGGACAGCCTAACTATGGCTACACCTTC. Amino acids: CASSLALPIGGQPNYGYTF. The V gene is TRBV7-2, the J gene TRBJ1-2, with 7 nucleotides matching TRBD1. Trimming took 0 bases from V and 0 from J; bases not matched to a gene: 13. CDR1 SGHTA and CDR2 FQGNSA come from the germline V gene. This CDR3 is 19 amino acids long.

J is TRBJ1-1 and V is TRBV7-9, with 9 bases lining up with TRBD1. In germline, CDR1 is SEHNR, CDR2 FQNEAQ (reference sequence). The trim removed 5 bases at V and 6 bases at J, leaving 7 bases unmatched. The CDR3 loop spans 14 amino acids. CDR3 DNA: TGTGCCAGCAGCCCCGGGACAGGGCAGGCTGAAGCTTTCTTT. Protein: CASSPGTGQAEAFF. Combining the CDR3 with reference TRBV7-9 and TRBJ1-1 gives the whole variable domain DTGVSQNPRHKITKRGQNVTFRCDPISEHNRLYWYRQTLGQGPEFLTYFQNEAQLEKSRLLSDRFSAERPKGSFSTLEIQRTEQGDSAMYLCASSPGTGQAEAFFGQGTRLTVV.

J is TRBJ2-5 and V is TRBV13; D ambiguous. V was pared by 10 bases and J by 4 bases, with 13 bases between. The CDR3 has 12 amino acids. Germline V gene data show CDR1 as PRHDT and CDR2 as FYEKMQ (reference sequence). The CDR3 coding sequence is TGTGCCACTGCCCAGTTGTCAGAGACCCAGTACTTC. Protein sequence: CATAQLSETQYF.